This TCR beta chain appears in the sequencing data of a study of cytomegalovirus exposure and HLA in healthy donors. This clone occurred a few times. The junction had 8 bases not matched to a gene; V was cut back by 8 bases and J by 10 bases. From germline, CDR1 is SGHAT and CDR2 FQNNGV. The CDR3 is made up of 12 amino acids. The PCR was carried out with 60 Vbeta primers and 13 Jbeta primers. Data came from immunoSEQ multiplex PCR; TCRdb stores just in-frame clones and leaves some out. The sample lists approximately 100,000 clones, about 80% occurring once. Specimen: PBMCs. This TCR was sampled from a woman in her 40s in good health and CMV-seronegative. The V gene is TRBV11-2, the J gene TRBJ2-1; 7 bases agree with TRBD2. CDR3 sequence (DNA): TGTGCCAGCCTACCCTCCGGGGGGGAGCAGTTCTTC. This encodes CASLPSGGEQFF.